The source of this TCR beta chain is a study of blood T cells in healthy people across ages. Study-wide points: Naive T cell percentage by flow cytometry tracked strongly with beta diversity. Significant beta diversity loss was already apparent by age approximately 42, declining roughly linearly.

The individuals who served as donors were healthy Caucasians living in Russia, aged roughly 6 to 95. From germline, CDR1 is MNHEY and CDR2 SMNVEV (reference sequence). V was clipped by 4 bases and J by 3 bases, with 16 bases between them. The CDR3 length is 15 residues. A J-beta primer mix and a sample-barcoded 5' primer were used in a second PCR of roughly 7 to 12 cycles. TCRdb analysed the 5' RACE reads with MiXCR anew, one entry per CDR3 protein. The table has 750,000 to 950,000 distinct CDR3 sequences, about 55% seen once; the top ten hold around 41%. This clonotype was detected only a few times. What it recognizes is unknown.

This chain connects TRBV27 to TRBJ2-7; D is possibly TRBD2 (7 bases). This sequence originates from an elderly man in good health. Sequencing input: blood. CDR3: CASSSVRGGNYEQYF. The CDR3 DNA sequence: TGTGCCAGCAGTTCCGTCCGCGGGGGCAACTACGAGCAGTACTTC.